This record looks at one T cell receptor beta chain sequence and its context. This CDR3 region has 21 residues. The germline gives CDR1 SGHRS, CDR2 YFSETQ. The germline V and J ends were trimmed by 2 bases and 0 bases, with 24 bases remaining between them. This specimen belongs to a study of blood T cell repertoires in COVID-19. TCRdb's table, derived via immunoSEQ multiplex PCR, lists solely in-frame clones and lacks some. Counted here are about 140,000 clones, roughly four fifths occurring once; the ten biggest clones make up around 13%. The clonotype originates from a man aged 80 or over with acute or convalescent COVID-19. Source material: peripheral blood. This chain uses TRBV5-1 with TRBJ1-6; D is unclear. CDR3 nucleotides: TGCGCCAGCAGCTTTGGTCCGCAACCTCCCGGTAGGAGCTCCTATAATTCACCCCTCCACTTT. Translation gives CASSFGPQPPGRSSYNSPLHF.